The clone carrying this T cell receptor (beta chain) was observed a handful of times. What it binds is unknown. The sample is drawn from a study of CD8+ T cells in alopecia areata. Study details: Patients in the treated group were given tofacitinib by mouth, 5 to 10 mg twice a day. Tofacitinib therapy took 6 to 18 months; 6 months off drug came after.

In each case, RNA was isolated and then reverse transcribed into cDNA as the sequencing template. Some clones are missing from TCRdb's copy, which holds only in-frame ones; the method was immunoSEQ multiplex PCR. The repertoire has about 98,000 clones, about 40% of them found once; the top ten carry roughly 0.79%. The study, taken as a whole, reports: Patients shared TCRs less clearly than mice did, possibly owing to HLA. Lesional scalp, notably in alopecia totalis/universalis, had clonality above that of normal scalp.

The sequence came from a human donor with alopecia areata. Input material: CD4+ T cells sorted from blood.

This chain's CDR3 is CSARGSYEQYF. The CDR3 DNA is TGCAGTGCTAGAGGGTCCTACGAGCAGTACTTC. This sequence joins TRBV20-1 and TRBJ2-7; D ambiguous. The V gene lost 1 base and the J gene lost 1 base, with 2 bases spanning the gap. This CDR3 has 11 residues. Germline CDR1 reads DFQATT; CDR2 reads SNEGSKA (reference sequence).